A single TCR beta chain is shown here with its context. The sample belongs to a study of blood T cell repertoires in COVID-19. In the original processing: Amplification of reference gene primers was used by the study to estimate nucleated cell counts. The protocol was immunoSEQ multiplex PCR, while the TCRdb copy is restricted to in-frame clones and leaves out a portion. The V and J calls and clone size come from that table; D and trimming were worked out from the DNA. This table holds roughly 41,000 clones, around 90% found once. V shed 0 bases and J shed 0 bases, with 7 bases lying between them. Looked up from germline, CDR1 is SGHRS and CDR2 is YFSETQ. The CDR3 length is 15 residues.

The TCR was taken from a human donor in a cohort sampled during active COVID-19. Sequenced: peripheral blood. This chain links TRBV5-1 with TRBJ2-1; weak D call: TRBD2 (5 bases). The CDR3 DNA reads as TGCGCCAGCAGCTTGGATGGGAGCTCCTACAATGAGCAGTTCTTC. Residues: CASSLDGSSYNEQFF.